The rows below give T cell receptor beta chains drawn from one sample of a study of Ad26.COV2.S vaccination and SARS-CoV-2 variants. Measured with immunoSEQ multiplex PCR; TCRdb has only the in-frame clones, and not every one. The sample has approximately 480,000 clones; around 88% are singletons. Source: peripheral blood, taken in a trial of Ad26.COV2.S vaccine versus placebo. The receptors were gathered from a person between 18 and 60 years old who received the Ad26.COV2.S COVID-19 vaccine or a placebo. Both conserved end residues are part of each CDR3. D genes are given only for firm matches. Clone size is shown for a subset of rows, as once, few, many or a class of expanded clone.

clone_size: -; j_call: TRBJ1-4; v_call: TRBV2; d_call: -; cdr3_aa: CASSEAGLTTNEKLFF; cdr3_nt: TGTGCCAGCAGTGAAGCAGGACTTACAACTAATGAAAAACTGTTTTTT
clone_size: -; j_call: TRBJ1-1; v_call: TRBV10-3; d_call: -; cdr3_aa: CAISESGQGNTEAFF; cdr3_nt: TGTGCCATCAGTGAGTCGGGGCAGGGGAACACTGAAGCTTTCTTT
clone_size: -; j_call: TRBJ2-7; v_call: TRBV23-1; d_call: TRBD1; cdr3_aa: CASSQWGGTGTGQYF; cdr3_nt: TGCGCCAGCAGTCAGTGGGGCGGGACAGGAACAGGGCAGTACTTC
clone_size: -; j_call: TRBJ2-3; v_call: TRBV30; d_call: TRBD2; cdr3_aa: CAWSHWAGGSTDTQYF; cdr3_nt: TGTGCCTGGAGTCACTGGGCGGGAGGAAGCACAGATACGCAGTATTTT
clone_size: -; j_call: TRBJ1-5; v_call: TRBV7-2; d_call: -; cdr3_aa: CASSPETYSNQPQHF; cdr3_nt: TGTGCCAGCAGCCCGGAGACATATAGCAATCAGCCCCAGCATTTT
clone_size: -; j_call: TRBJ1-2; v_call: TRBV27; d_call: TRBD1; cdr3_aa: CASSLLGQGAYGYTF; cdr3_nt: TGTGCCAGCAGTTTACTCGGACAGGGTGCCTATGGCTACACCTTC
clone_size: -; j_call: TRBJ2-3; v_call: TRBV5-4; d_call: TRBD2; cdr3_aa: CASSSGLADTDTQYF; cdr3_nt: TGTGCCAGCAGCAGCGGACTAGCGGACACAGATACGCAGTATTTT
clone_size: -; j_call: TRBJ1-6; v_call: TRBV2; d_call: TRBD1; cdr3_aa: CASSHTRQAGGPLHF; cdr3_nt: TGTGCCAGCAGCCACACACGACAGGCAGGGGGACCCCTCCACTTT
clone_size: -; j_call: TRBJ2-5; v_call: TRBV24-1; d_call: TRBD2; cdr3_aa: CATSHGGTQETQYF; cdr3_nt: TGTGCCACCAGTCACGGGGGGACTCAAGAGACCCAGTACTTC
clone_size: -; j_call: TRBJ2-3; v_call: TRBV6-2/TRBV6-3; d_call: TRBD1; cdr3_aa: CASSDTGTEGDTQYF; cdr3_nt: TGTGCCAGCAGCGACACAGGGACAGAAGGAGATACGCAGTATTTT
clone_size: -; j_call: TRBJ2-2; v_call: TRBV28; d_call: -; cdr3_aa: CASSSGTRPWNTGELFF; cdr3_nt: TGTGCCAGCAGTTCCGGGACAAGGCCCTGGAACACCGGGGAGCTGTTTTTT
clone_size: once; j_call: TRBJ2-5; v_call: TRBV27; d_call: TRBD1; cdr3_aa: CASSIGQGKQETQYF; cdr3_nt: TGTGCCAGCAGTATCGGACAGGGCAAGCAAGAGACCCAGTACTTC
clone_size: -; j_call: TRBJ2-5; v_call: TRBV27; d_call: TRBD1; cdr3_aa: CASSGLGQAPRETQYF; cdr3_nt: TGTGCCAGCAGTGGCCTCGGACAGGCCCCACGAGAGACCCAGTACTTC
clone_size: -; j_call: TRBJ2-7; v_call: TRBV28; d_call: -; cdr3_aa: CASSQNRAYEQYF; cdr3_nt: TGTGCCAGCAGCCAAAACCGGGCCTACGAGCAGTACTTC
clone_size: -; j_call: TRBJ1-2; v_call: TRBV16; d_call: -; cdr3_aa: CASSQGIANYGYTF; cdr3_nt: TGTGCCAGCAGCCAGGGCATTGCTAACTATGGCTACACCTTC
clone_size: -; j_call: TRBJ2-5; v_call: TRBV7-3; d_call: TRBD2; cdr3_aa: CASSPGLAGGRETQYF; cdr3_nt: TGTGCCAGCAGCCCAGGACTAGCGGGAGGCCGAGAGACCCAGTACTTC
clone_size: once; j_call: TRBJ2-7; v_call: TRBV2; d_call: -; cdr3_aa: CASMWDPMAEQYF; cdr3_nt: TGTGCCAGCATGTGGGACCCGATGGCCGAGCAGTACTTC
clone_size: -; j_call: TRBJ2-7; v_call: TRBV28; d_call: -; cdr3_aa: CASSSDREALREQYF; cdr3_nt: TGTGCCAGCAGCTCCGACAGAGAAGCCCTACGTGAGCAGTACTTC
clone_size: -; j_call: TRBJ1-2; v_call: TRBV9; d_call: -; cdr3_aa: CASSVALQGNYGYTF; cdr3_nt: TGTGCCAGCAGCGTAGCTCTCCAGGGAAACTATGGCTACACCTTC
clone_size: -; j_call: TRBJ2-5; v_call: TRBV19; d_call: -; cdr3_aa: CASSILLEETQYF; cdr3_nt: TGTGCCAGTAGTATATTACTAGAAGAGACCCAGTACTTC
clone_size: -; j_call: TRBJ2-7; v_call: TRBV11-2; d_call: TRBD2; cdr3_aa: CASSPWGLAGGEQYF; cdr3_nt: TGTGCCAGCAGCCCCTGGGGGCTAGCGGGGGGTGAGCAGTACTTC
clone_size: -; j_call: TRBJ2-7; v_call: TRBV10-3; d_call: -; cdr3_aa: CAISAPYEQYF; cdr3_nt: TGTGCCATTTCCGCACCGTACGAGCAGTACTTC
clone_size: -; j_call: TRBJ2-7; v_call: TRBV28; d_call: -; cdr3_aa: CASTTGTWEQYF; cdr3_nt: TGTGCCAGCACCACGGGGACGTGGGAGCAGTACTTC
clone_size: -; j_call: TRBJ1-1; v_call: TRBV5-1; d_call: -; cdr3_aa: CASSLDPQAGGTEAFF; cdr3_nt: TGCGCCAGCAGCTTGGACCCACAGGCTGGGGGGACTGAAGCTTTCTTT
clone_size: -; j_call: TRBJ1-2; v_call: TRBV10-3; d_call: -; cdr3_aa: CAIGGAGYTF; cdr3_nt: TGTGCCATCGGTGGTGCCGGCTACACCTTC
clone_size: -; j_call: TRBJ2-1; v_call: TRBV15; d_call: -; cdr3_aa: CATSRDGLGQFF; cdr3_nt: TGTGCCACCAGCAGAGATGGCCTTGGGCAGTTCTTC
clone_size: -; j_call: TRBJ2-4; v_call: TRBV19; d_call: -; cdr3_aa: CASSPAGQQKNIQYF; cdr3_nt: TGTGCCAGTAGTCCGGCGGGACAGCAAAAAAACATTCAGTACTTC
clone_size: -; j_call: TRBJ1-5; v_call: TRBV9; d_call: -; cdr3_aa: CASSVETGPNEPQHF; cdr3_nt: TGTGCCAGCAGCGTAGAAACCGGGCCAAATGAGCCCCAGCATTTT
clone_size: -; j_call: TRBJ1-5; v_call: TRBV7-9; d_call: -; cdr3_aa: CASSFDREGSQPQHF; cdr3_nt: TGTGCCAGCAGCTTCGACCGCGAGGGATCTCAGCCCCAGCATTTT
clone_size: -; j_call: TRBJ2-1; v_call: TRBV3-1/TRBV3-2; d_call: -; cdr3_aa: CASSQDPSSLTEQFF; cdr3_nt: TGTGCCAGCAGCCAAGATCCAAGTTCCCTGACCGAGCAGTTCTTC
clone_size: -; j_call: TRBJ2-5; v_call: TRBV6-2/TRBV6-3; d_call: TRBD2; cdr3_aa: CASSSSGSKVETQYF; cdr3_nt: TGTGCCAGCAGTTCGAGCGGGAGTAAGGTAGAGACCCAGTACTTC
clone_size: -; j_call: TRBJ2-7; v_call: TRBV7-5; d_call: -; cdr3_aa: CARSLRLAGLTYEQYF; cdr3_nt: TGTGCCAGAAGCTTAAGACTAGCGGGACTTACCTACGAGCAGTACTTC
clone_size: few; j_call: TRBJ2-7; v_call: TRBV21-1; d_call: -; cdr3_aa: CASSKGTSGSYEQYF; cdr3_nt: TGTGCCAGCAGCAAAGGGACTAGCGGGAGCTACGAGCAGTACTTC
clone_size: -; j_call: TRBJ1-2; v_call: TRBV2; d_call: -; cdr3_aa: CASSELAVANYGYTF; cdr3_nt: TGTGCCAGCAGTGAGTTGGCGGTGGCTAACTATGGCTACACCTTC
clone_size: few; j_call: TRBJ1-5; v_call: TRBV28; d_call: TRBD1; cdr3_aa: CASVEQGAHQPQHF; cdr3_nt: TGTGCCAGCGTAGAACAGGGGGCCCATCAGCCCCAGCATTTT
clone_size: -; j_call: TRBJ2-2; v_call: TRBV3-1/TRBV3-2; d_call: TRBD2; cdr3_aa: CASSQWTGGMNTGELFF; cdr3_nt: TGTGCCAGCAGCCAATGGACGGGAGGGATGAACACCGGGGAGCTGTTTTTT
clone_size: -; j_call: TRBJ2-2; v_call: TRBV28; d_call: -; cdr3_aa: CASSFGLHLGELFF; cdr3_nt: TGTGCCAGCAGTTTCGGACTGCACCTAGGGGAGCTGTTTTTT
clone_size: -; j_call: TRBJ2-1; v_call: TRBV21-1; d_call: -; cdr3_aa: CASSKGARENNEQFF; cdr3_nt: TGTGCCAGCAGCAAAGGGGCGAGGGAAAACAATGAGCAGTTCTTC
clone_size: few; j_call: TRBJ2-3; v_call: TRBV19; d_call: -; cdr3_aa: CASSIDWQDLSTDTQYF; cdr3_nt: TGTGCCAGTAGTATAGACTGGCAGGACCTAAGCACAGATACGCAGTATTTT
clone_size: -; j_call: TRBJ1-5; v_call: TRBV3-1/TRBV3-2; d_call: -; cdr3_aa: CASSQDLGNQPQHF; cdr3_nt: TGTGCCAGCAGCCAAGATTTGGGCAATCAGCCCCAGCATTTT
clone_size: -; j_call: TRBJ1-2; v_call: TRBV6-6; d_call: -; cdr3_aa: CASSYPGSGENYGYTF; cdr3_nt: TGTGCCAGCAGTTACCCCGGGTCGGGGGAGAACTATGGCTACACCTTC